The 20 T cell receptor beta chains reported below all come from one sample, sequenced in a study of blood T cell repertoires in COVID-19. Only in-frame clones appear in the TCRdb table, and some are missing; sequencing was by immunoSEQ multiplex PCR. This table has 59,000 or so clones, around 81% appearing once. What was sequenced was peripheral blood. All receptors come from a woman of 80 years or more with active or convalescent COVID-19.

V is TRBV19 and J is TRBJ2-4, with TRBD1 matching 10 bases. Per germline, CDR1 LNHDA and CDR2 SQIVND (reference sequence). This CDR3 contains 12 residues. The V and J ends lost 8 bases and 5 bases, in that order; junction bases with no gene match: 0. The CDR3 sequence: CASGQGENIQYF. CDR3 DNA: TGTGCCAGTGGACAGGGGGAAAACATTCAGTACTTC.

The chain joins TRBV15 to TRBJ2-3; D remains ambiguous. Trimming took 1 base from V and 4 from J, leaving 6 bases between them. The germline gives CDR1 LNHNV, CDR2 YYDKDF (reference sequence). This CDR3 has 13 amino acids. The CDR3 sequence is CATSRVQADTQYF. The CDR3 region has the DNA TGTGCCACCAGCAGAGTTCAGGCAGATACGCAGTATTTT.

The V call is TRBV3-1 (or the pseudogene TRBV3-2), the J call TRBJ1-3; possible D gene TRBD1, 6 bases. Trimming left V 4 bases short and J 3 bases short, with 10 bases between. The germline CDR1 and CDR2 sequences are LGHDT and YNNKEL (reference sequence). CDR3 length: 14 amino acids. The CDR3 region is CASSLGQIGNTIYF. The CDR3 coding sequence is TGTGCCAGCAGCCTCGGACAGATTGGAAACACCATATATTTT.

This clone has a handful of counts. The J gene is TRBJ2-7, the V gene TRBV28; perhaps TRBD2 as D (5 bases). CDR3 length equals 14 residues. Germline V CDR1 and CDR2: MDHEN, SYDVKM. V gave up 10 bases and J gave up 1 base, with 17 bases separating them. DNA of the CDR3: TGTGCCACCCAGCGGCCTGGAAGTTCCTACGAGCAGTACTTC. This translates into CATQRPGSSYEQYF.

The CDR3 spells CASSQDVGGASLLGELFF. DNA of the CDR3: TGTGCCAGCAGCCAAGATGTCGGGGGGGCCTCCCTCCTCGGGGAGCTGTTTTTT. The chain employs TRBV3-1 (or the pseudogene TRBV3-2) and TRBJ2-2; TRBD2 matches 8 bases. This CDR3 contains 18 residues. V trimming: 0 bases; J trimming: 7 bases; junction bases outside the gene matches: 13. Germline lookup yields CDR1 LGHDT and CDR2 YNNKEL (reference sequence).

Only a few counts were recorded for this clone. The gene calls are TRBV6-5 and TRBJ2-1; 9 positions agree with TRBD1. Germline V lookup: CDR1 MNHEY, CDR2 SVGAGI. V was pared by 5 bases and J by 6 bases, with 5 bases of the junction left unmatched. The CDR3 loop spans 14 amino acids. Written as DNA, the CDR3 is TGTGCCAGCAGTCCCGGGACAGGGTTCAATGAGCAGTTCTTC. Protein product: CASSPGTGFNEQFF.

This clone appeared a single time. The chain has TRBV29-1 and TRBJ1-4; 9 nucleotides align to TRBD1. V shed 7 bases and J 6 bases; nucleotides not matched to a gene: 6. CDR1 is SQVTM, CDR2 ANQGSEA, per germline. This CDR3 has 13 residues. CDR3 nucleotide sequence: TGCAGCGCTTCACAGGGGGCCGATGAAAAACTGTTTTTT. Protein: CSASQGADEKLFF.

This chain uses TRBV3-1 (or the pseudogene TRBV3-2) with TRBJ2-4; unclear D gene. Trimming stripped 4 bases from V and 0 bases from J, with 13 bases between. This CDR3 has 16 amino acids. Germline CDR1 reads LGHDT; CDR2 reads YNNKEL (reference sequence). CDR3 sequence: CASSRGSELAKNIQYF. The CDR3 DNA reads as TGTGCCAGCAGCCGTGGTTCTGAACTAGCCAAAAACATTCAGTACTTC.

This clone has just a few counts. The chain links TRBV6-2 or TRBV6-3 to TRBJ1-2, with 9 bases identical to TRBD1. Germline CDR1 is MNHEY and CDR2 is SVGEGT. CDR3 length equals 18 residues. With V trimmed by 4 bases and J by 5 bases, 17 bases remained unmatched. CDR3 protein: CASSSVMTRTGVRYGYTF. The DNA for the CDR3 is TGTGCCAGCAGTTCGGTTATGACGCGGACAGGGGTGAGGTATGGCTACACCTTC.

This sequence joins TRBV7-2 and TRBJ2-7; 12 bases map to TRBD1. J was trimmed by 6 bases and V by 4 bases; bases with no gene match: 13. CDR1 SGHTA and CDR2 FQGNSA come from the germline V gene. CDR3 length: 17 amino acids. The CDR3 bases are TGTGCCAGCAGCTCACGGAACCCGGGACAGGGGGCTGTCGAGCAGTACTTC. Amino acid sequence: CASSSRNPGQGAVEQYF. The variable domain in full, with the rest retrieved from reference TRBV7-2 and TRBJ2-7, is GAGVSQSPSNKVTEKGKDVELRCDPISGHTALYWYRQSLGQGLEFLIYFQGNSAPDKSGLPSDRFSAERTGGSVSTLTIQRTQQEDSAVYLCASSSRNPGQGAVEQYFGPGTRLTVT.

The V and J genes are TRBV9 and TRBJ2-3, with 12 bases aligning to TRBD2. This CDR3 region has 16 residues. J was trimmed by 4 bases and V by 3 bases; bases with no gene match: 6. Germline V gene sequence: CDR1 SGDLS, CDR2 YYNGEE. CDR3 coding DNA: TGTGCCAGCAGCGCACTAGCGGGGGGTCCGCCAGATACGCAGTATTTT. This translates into CASSALAGGPPDTQYF.

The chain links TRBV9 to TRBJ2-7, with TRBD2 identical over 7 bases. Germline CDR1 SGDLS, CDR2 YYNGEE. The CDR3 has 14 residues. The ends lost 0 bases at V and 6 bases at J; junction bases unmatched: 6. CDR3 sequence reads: CASSVAAGTFEQYF. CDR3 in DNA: TGTGCCAGCAGCGTAGCAGCGGGAACCTTCGAGCAGTACTTC. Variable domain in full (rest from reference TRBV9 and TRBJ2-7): DSGVTQTPKHLITATGQRVTLRCSPRSGDLSVYWYQQSLDQGLQFLIQYYNGEERAKGNILERFSAQQFPDLHSELNLSSLELGDSALYFCASSVAAGTFEQYFGPGTRLTVT.

Written as DNA, the CDR3 is TGTGCCAGCAGGAGGACAGGGGGGAACTTCAATGAGCAGTTCTTC. Translated: CASRRTGGNFNEQFF. V gene TRBV28 combines with J gene TRBJ2-1, with 10 bases lining up with TRBD1. Per the germline V gene, CDR1 is MDHEN and CDR2 is SYDVKM. The CDR3 loop spans 15 amino acids. With 6 bases clipped from V and 6 bases from J, the junction kept 8 bases outside the gene matches. The whole variable domain, remainder taken from reference TRBV28 and TRBJ2-1, is DVKVTQSSRYLVKRTGEKVFLECVQDMDHENMFWYRQDPGLGLRLIYFSYDVKMKEKGDIPEGYSVSREKKERFSLILESASTNQTSMYLCASRRTGGNFNEQFFGPGTRLTVL.

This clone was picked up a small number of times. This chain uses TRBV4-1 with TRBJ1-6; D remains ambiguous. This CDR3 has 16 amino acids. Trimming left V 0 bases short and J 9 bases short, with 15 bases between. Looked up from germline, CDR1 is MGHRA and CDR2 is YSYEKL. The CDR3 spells CASSQEGSPGSSPLHF. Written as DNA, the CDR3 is TGCGCCAGCAGCCAAGAGGGCAGCCCCGGCAGTTCACCCCTCCACTTT.

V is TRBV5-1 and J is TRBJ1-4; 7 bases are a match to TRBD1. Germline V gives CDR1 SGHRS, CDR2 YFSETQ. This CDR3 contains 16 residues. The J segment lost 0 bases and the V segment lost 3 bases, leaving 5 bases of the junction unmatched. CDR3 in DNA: TGCGCCAGCAGCTCTTCCGGGACAGCAACTAATGAAAAACTGTTTTTT. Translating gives CASSSSGTATNEKLFF.

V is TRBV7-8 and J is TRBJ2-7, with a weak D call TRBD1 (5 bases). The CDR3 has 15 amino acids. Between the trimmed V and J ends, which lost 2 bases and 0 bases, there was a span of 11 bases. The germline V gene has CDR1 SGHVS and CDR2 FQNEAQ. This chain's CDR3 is CASSLSPGPSYEQYF. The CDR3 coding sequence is TGTGCCAGCAGCTTATCGCCAGGGCCCTCCTACGAGCAGTACTTC.

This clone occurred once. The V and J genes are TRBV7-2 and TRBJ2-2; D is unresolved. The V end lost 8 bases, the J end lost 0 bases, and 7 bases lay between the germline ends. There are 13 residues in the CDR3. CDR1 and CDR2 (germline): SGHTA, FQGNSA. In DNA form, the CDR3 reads TGTGCCAGCCGGAGTGCGAACACCGGGGAGCTGTTTTTT. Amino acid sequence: CASRSANTGELFF. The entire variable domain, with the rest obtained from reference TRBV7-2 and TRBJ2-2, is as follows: GAGVSQSPSNKVTEKGKDVELRCDPISGHTALYWYRQSLGQGLEFLIYFQGNSAPDKSGLPSDRFSAERTGGSVSTLTIQRTQQEDSAVYLCASRSANTGELFFGEGSRLTVL.

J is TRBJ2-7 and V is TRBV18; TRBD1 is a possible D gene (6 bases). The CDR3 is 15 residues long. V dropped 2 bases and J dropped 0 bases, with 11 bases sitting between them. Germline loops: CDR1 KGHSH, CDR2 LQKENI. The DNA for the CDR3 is TGTGCCAGCTCACCAGGGGCAGGGGTCTCCTACGAGCAGTACTTC. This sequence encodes CASSPGAGVSYEQYF.

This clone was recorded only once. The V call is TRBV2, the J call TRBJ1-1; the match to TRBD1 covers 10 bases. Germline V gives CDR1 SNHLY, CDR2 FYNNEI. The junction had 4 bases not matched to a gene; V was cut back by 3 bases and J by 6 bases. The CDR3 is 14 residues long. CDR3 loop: CASSEIGTGAEAFF. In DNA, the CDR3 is TGTGCCAGCAGTGAGATTGGGACAGGGGCTGAAGCTTTCTTT.

The CDR3 DNA reads TGTGCCAGCAGCTTTGGCGGAATGACCCAGCCCCAGCATTTT. It translates to CASSFGGMTQPQHF. The chain couples TRBV5-8 to TRBJ1-5, with D unclear. The germline V gene has CDR1 SGHTS and CDR2 YDEGEE. With 2 bases removed from V and 7 bases from J, the gap between germline ends came to 13 bases. CDR3 length equals 14 residues.